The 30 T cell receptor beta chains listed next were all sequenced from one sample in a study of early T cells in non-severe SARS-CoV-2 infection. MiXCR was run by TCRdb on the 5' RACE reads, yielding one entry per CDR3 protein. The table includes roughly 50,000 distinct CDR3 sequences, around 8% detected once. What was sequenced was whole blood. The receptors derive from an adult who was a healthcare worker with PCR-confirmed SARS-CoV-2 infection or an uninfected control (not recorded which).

CDR3 in DNA: TGTGCCAGCTCACCCGACCTAAAATCCGAGCAGTACTTC. Its translation: CASSPDLKSEQYF. The chain recombines TRBV18 with TRBJ2-7; D is unresolved. The germline V and J ends were trimmed by 3 bases and 6 bases, with 12 bases remaining between them. The CDR3 covers 13 residues. Germline values: CDR1 KGHSH, CDR2 LQKENI. The full variable domain, rest sourced from reference TRBV18 and TRBJ2-7, is NAGVMQNPRHLVRRRGQEARLRCSPMKGHSHVYWYRQLPEEGLKFMVYLQKENIIDESGMPKERFSAEFPKEGPSILRIQQVVRGDSAAYFCASSPDLKSEQYFGPGTRLTVT.

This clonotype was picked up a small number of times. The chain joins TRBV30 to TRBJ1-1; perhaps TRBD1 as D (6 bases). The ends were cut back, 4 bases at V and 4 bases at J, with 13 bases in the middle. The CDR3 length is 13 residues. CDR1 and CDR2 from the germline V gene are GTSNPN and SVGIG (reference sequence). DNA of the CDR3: TGTGCCTGGATCCTGCAGGGGATCACTGAAGCTTTCTTT. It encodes CAWILQGITEAFF.

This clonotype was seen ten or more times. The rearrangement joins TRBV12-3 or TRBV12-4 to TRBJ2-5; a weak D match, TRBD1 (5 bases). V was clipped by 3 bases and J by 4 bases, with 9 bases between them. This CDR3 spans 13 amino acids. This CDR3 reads CASSLWGLETQYF. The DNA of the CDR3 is TGTGCCAGCAGTTTGTGGGGCCTAGAGACCCAGTACTTC.

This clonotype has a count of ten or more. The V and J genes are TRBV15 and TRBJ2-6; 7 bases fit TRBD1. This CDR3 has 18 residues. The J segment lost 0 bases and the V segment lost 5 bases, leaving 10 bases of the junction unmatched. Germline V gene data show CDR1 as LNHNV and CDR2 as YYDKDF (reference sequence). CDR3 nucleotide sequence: TGTGCCACCAGCGAGTGGACAGGTGGGACCTCTGGGGCCAACGTCCTGACTTTC. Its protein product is CATSEWTGGTSGANVLTF.

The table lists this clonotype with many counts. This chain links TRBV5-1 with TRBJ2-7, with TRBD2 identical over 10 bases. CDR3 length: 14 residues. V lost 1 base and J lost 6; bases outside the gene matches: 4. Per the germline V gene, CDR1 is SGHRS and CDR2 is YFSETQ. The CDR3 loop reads CASSLSGGAIEQYF. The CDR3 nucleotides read TGCGCCAGCAGCTTGAGCGGGGGGGCCATCGAGCAGTACTTC. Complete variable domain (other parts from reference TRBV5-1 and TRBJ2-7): KAGVTQTPRYLIKTRGQQVTLSCSPISGHRSVSWYQQTPGQGLQFLFEYFSETQRNKGNFPGRFSGRQFSNSRSEMNVSTLELGDSALYLCASSLSGGAIEQYFGPGTRLTVT.

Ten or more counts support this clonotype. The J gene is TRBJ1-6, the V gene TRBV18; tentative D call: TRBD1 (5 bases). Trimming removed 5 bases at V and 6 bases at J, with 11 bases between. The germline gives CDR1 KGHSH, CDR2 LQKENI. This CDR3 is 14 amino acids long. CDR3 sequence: CASSFQGINSPLHF. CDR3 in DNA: TGTGCCAGCTCATTCCAGGGAATTAATTCACCCCTCCACTTT. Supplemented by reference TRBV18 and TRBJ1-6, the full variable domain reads NAGVMQNPRHLVRRRGQEARLRCSPMKGHSHVYWYRQLPEEGLKFMVYLQKENIIDESGMPKERFSAEFPKEGPSILRIQQVVRGDSAAYFCASSFQGINSPLHFGNGTRLTVT.

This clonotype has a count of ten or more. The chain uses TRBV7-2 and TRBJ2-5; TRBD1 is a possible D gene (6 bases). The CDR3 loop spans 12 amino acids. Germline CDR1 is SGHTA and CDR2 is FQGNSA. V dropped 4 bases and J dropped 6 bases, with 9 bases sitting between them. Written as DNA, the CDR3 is TGTGCCAGCAGCTCAGGGGAACAGACCCAGTACTTC. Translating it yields CASSSGEQTQYF. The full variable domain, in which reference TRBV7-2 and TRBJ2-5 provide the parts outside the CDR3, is GAGVSQSPSNKVTEKGKDVELRCDPISGHTALYWYRQSLGQGLEFLIYFQGNSAPDKSGLPSDRFSAERTGGSVSTLTIQRTQQEDSAVYLCASSSGEQTQYFGPGTRLLVL.

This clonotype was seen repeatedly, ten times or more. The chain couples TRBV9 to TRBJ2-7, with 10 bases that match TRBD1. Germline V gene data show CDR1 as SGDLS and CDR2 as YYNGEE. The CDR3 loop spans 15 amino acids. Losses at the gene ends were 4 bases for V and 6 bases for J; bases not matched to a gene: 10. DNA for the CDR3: TGTGCCAGCAGCTTAGATCTGGGACAGGGGACCGAGCAGTACTTC. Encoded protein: CASSLDLGQGTEQYF.

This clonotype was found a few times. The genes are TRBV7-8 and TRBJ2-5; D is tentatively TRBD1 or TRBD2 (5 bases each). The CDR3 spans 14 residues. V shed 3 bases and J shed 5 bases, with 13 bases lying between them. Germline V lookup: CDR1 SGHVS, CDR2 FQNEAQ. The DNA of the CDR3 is TGTGCCAGCAGCTTGGGACGGCTCTGGGAGACCCAGTACTTC. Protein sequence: CASSLGRLWETQYF.

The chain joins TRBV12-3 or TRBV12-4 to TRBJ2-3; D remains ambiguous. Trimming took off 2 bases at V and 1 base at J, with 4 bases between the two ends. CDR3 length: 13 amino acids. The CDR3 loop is CASSLSGTDTQYF. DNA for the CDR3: TGTGCCAGCAGTTTATCCGGCACAGATACGCAGTATTTT.

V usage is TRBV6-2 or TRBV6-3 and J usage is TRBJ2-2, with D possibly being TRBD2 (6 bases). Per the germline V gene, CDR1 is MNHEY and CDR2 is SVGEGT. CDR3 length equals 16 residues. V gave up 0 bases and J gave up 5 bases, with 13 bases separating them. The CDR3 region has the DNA TGTGCCAGCAGTTACTCGACGGGAGCGTGGACCGGGGAGCTGTTTTTT. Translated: CASSYSTGAWTGELFF.

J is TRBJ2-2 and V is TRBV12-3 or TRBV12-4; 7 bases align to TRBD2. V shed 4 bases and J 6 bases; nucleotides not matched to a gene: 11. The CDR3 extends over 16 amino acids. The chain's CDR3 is CASSSGTSAFSGELFF. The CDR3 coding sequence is TGTGCCAGCAGTTCTGGCACTAGCGCCTTCTCCGGGGAGCTGTTTTTT.

Here the CDR3 DNA reads TGCGCCAGCAGCCAAGACGACATCGAGGCCACAGATACGCAGTATTTT. It encodes CASSQDDIEATDTQYF. The genes are TRBV4-1 and TRBJ2-3, with D unclear. CDR1 and CDR2 (germline): MGHRA, YSYEKL. The length of the CDR3 is 16 residues. V was cut by 0 bases and J by 2 bases, with 12 bases left in between.

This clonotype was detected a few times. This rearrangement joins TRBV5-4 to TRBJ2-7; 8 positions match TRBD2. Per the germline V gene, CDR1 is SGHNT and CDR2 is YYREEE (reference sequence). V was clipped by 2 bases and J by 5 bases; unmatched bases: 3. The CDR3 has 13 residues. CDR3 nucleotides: TGTGCCAGCAGCTTCGGGACTAGTGACGAGCAGTACTTC. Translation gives CASSFGTSDEQYF.

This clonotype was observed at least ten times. CDR3: CSVEGFRGSRADTQYF. CDR3 DNA: TGCAGCGTTGAAGGGTTCCGCGGGAGTAGGGCAGATACGCAGTATTTT. The chain couples TRBV29-1 to TRBJ2-3; 7 bases agree with TRBD2. V lost 1 base to trimming and J lost 4 bases; unmatched junction nucleotides: 11. The CDR3 contains 16 residues. Germline V gives CDR1 SQVTM, CDR2 ANQGSEA.

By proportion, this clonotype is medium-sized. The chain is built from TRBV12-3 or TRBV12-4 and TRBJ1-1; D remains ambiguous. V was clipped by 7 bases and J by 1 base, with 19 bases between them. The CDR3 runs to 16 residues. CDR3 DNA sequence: TGTGCCAGCACCTTAGGACGGAGAGGACGGAACACTGAAGCTTTCTTT. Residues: CASTLGRRGRNTEAFF.

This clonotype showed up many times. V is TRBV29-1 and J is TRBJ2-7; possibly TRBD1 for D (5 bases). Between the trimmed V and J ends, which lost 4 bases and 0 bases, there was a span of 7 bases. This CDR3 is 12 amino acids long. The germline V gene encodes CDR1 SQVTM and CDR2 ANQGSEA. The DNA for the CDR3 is TGCAGCGTTGGGACATCCTCCTACGAGCAGTACTTC. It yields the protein CSVGTSSYEQYF.

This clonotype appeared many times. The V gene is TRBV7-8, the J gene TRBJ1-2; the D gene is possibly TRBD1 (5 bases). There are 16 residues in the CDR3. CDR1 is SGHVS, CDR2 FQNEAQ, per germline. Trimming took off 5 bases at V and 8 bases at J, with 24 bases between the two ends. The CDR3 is CASSLGGTIPSEGYTF. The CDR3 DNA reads TGTGCCAGCAGCCTGGGAGGGACCATACCTTCAGAGGGCTACACCTTC. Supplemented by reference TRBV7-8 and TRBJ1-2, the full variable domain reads GAGVSQSPRYKVAKRGQDVALRCDPISGHVSLFWYQQALGQGPEFLTYFQNEAQLDKSGLPSDRFFAERPEGSVSTLKIQRTQQEDSAVYLCASSLGGTIPSEGYTFGSGTRLTVV.

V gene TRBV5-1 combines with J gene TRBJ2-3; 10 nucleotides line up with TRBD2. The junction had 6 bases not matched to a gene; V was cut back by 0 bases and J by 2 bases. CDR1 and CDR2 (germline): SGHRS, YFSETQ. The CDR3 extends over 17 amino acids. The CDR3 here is CASSLGRTSGTTDTQYF. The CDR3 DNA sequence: TGCGCCAGCAGCTTGGGACGGACTAGCGGAACCACAGATACGCAGTATTTT.

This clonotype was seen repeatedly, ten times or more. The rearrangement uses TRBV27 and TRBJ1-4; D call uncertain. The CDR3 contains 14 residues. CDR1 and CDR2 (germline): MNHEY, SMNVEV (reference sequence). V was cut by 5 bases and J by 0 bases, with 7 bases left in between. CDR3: CASSPFATNEKLFF. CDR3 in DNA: TGTGCCAGCAGTCCCTTCGCAACTAATGAAAAACTGTTTTTT.

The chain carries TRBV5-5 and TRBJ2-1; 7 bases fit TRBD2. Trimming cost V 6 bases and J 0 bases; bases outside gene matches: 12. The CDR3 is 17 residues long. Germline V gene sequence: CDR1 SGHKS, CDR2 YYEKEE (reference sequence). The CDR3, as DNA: TGTGCCAGCACCCCCTTTATTGCGGGAGTCTCCTACAATGAGCAGTTCTTC. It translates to CASTPFIAGVSYNEQFF.

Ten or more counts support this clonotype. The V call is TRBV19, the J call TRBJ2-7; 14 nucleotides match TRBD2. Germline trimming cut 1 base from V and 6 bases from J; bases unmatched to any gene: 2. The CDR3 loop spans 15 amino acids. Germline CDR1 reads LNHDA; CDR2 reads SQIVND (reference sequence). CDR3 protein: CASSIGGLAGGEQYF. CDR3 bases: TGTGCCAGTAGTATAGGTGGACTAGCGGGAGGCGAGCAGTACTTC.

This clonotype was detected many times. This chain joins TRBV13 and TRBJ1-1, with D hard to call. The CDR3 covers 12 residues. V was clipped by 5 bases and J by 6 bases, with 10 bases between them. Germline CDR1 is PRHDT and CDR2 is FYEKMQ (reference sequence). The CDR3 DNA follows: TGTGCCAGCAGCCCTCGGGCGGCTGAAGCTTTCTTT. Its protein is CASSPRAAEAFF.

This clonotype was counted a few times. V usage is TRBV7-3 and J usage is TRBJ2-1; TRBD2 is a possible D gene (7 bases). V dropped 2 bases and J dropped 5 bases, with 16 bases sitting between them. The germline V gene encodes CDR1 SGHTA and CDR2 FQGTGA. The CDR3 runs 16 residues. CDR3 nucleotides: TGTGCCAGCAGCTTATTTGGGGCGGGGGCCGACAATGAGCAGTTCTTC. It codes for CASSLFGAGADNEQFF. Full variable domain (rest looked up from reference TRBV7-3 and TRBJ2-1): GAGVSQTPSNKVTEKGKYVELRCDPISGHTALYWYRQSLGQGPEFLIYFQGTGAADDSGLPNDRFFAVRPEGSVSTLKIQRTERGDSAVYLCASSLFGAGADNEQFFGPGTRLTVL.

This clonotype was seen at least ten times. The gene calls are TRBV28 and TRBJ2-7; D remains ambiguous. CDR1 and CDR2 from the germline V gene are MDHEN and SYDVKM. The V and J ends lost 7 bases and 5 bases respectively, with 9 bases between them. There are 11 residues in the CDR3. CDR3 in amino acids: CASTREHEQYF. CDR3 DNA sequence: TGTGCCAGCACCAGAGAACACGAGCAGTACTTC.

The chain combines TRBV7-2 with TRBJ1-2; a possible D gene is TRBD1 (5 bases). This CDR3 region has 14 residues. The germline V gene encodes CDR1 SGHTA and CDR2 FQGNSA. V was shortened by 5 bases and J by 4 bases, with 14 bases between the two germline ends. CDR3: CASSTRETGYGYTF. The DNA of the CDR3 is TGTGCCAGCAGCACCAGGGAGACGGGCTATGGCTACACCTTC.

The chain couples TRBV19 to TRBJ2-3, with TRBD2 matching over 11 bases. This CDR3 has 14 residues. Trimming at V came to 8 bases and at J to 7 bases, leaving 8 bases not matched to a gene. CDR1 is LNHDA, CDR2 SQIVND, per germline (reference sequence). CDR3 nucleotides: TGTGCCAGTGGCTTTAGCGGGAGGGCAAATACGCAGTATTTT. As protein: CASGFSGRANTQYF.

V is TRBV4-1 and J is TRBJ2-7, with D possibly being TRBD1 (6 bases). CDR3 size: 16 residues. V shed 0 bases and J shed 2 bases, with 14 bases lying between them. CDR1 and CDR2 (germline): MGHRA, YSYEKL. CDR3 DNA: TGCGCCAGCAGCCAAGAGACAGGTAATCCGACCTACGAGCAGTACTTC. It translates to CASSQETGNPTYEQYF.

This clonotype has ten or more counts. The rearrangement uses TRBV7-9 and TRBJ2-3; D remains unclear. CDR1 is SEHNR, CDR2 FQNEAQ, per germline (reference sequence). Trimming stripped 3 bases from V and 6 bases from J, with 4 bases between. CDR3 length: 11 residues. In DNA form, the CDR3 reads TGTGCCAGCAGCTTTGGGGATACGCAGTATTTT. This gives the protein CASSFGDTQYF.

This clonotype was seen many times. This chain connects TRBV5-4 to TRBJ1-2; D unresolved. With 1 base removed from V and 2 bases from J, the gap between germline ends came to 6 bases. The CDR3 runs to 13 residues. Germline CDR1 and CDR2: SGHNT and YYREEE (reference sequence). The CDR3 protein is CASSLRQNYGYTF. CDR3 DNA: TGTGCCAGCAGCTTGAGGCAGAACTATGGCTACACCTTC.